This TCR beta chain is from a study of circulating and synovial CD4+ cells in juvenile arthritis. The CDR3 has 14 amino acids. Repertoires were generated with immunoSEQ multiplex PCR, while TCRdb's copy carries only in-frame clones and drops some. Seen here are fewer than 35,000 clones, 90% to 95% observed once, and the top ten hold roughly 0.17%. Patients with active juvenile idiopathic arthritis donated these samples. The chain employs TRBV12-1 and TRBJ1-1; TRBD1 is taken as the D call from the table, unchecked against the DNA. TRBV12-1 is flagged as a pseudogene. The sequenced material came from CD4+ T cells from blood. This receptor was identified in a human donor with juvenile idiopathic arthritis. CDR3 nucleotide sequence: TGTGCCAGCAGCTTTACAGGGGATGACACTGAAGCTTTCTTT. Translation: CASSFTGDDTEAFF.